This T cell receptor (beta chain) originates from a study of lymphopenia after photon versus proton radiotherapy. V lost 5 bases to trimming and J lost 0 bases, with 14 bases between them. CDR1 SNHLY and CDR2 FYNNEI come from the germline V gene. This CDR3 is built from 15 residues. The protocol was immunoSEQ multiplex PCR, while the TCRdb copy is restricted to in-frame clones and leaves out a portion. The sample contains roughly 41,000 clones, more than 75% of which appear only once. The TCR was taken from a man aged 50-60 years with gastric cancer. The sequences come from peripheral blood, collected from a patient treated with photon-based radiotherapy. V is TRBV2 and J is TRBJ2-7; tentatively, D is TRBD1 (5 bases). The CDR3 bases are TGTGCCAGCAGTCGGCAGGGCGCTTTCTCCTACGAGCAGTACTTC. Protein product: CASSRQGAFSYEQYF.